The 9 T cell receptor beta chains presented below share a single source sample, sequenced in a study of CD8 T cells in ankylosing spondylitis. These receptors have no known antigen. Study observations and caveats: Ankylosing spondylitis blood seemed to carry a telltale TCR beta motif made of fewer than 10 highly homologous variants.

TCRdb independently ran MiXCR on the 5' RACE reads; one entry per CDR3 protein. Of about 750,000 distinct CDR3 sequences detected, roughly 19% appear once; the ten largest clones hold around 19%. The sequenced sample consisted of blood, either unsorted or a sorted T cell fraction (not recorded which). These TCRs come from a male donor with ankylosing spondylitis.

This chain uses TRBV6-4 with TRBJ1-6; D unresolved. The germline gives CDR1 MRHNA, CDR2 SNTAGT. Trimming pared 7 bases from V and 10 bases from J, leaving 5 bases between. The CDR3 covers 10 residues. CDR3 nucleotides: TGTGCCAGCACCGTCTCACCCCTCCACTTT. Its protein product is CASTVSPLHF.

This clonotype was observed a handful of times. The chain joins TRBV7-2 to TRBJ2-5; D is unclear. Trimming took 5 bases from V and 1 from J, leaving 8 bases between them. Germline CDR1 reads SGHTA; CDR2 reads FQGNSA. This CDR3 contains 13 residues. CDR3 protein: CASSRIPQETQYF. CDR3 nucleotides: TGTGCCAGCAGCCGGATCCCCCAAGAGACCCAGTACTTC.

The V gene is TRBV20-1, the J gene TRBJ2-1; 11 nucleotides align to TRBD2. Trimming removed 3 bases from V and 0 bases from J; junction bases left unmatched: 7. This CDR3 has 17 residues. Germline V lookup: CDR1 DFQATT, CDR2 SNEGSKA (reference sequence). The CDR3 sequence is CSASGLAGDYSYNEQFF. Here the CDR3 DNA reads TGCAGTGCTAGCGGACTAGCGGGTGATTACTCCTACAATGAGCAGTTCTTC.

This clonotype has a handful of counts. The chain couples TRBV11-2 to TRBJ1-6; D call uncertain. The V end was cut by 4 bases, the J end by 14 bases, with 15 bases between. Germline-derived CDR1 and CDR2 are SGHAT and FQNNGV. This CDR3 has 13 residues. CDR3 residues: CASSSSGPLTLHF. CDR3 DNA: TGTGCCAGCAGCTCATCCGGGCCCCTTACCCTCCACTTT. The whole variable domain, remainder taken from reference TRBV11-2 and TRBJ1-6, is EAGVAQSPRYKIIEKRQSVAFWCNPISGHATLYWYQQILGQGPKLLIQFQNNGVVDDSQLPKDRFSAERLKGVDSTLKIQPAKLEDSAVYLCASSSSGPLTLHFGNGTRLTVT.

The chain employs TRBV7-9 and TRBJ2-7, with TRBD2 matching over 7 bases. CDR1 SEHNR and CDR2 FQNEAQ come from the germline V gene (reference sequence). The CDR3 consists of 16 residues. V was clipped by 5 bases and J by 1 base; unmatched bases: 11. CDR3 coding DNA: TGTGCCAGCAGCACGCGGGGGTCCTGGGGTTCCTACGAGCAGTACTTC. Protein: CASSTRGSWGSYEQYF.

This clonotype has just a few counts. J is TRBJ2-2 and V is TRBV29-1; D remains ambiguous. Germline loops: CDR1 SQVTM, CDR2 ANQGSEA. The CDR3 is 12 amino acids. V shed 4 bases and J shed 4 bases, with 7 bases lying between them. As DNA, the CDR3 is TGCAGCGTTGTTCTTGGCACCGGGGAGCTGTTTTTT. This translates into CSVVLGTGELFF.

This clonotype was seen a single time. This chain links TRBV2 with TRBJ1-5, with a weak D call TRBD1 (5 bases). This CDR3 spans 13 amino acids. CDR1 and CDR2 from the germline V gene are SNHLY and FYNNEI. The V gene lost 8 bases and the J gene lost 3 bases, with 11 bases spanning the gap. The CDR3 reads CASRQFPNQPQHF. The DNA for the CDR3 is TGTGCCAGCCGACAGTTCCCCAATCAGCCCCAGCATTTT.

The chain combines TRBV11-2 with TRBJ1-1; D is unresolved. Trimming left V 1 base short and J 4 bases short, with 31 bases between. Germline CDR1 and CDR2: SGHAT and FQNNGV. The CDR3 sequence is 21 residues long. CDR3 nucleotides: TGTGCCAGCAGCTTAGGCATGCCGGGAAGGGTGGGATTGTTGATGGGCACTGAAGCTTTCTTT. It is translated as CASSLGMPGRVGLLMGTEAFF.

This clonotype was detected ten times or more. V gene TRBV20-1 combines with J gene TRBJ2-1; 11 bases fit TRBD1. There are 13 residues in the CDR3. The trim removed 4 bases at V and 9 bases at J, leaving 5 bases unmatched. CDR1 DFQATT and CDR2 SNEGSKA come from the germline V gene (reference sequence). CDR3 loop: CSANGQGAGEQFF. Here the CDR3 DNA reads TGCAGTGCTAACGGACAGGGGGCGGGTGAGCAGTTCTTC.